The rows below give T cell receptor beta chains drawn from one sample of a study of technical replicates of blood from several donors. The table came from immunoSEQ multiplex PCR; TCRdb's copy has only in-frame clones and leaves some out. The sample has 60,000 to 75,000 clones, about 86% seen once; the top ten hold roughly 5.2%. Sequenced sample: PBMCs. The receptors here all came from a human donor in good health. Some clones in this sample may be carry-over from other donors' samples. The CDR3 runs from the conserved cysteine through the conserved F or W. The D gene is left open where the match is weak. A row's size may be missing; if present it is once, few, many or a size class.

CDR3nt	CDR3aa	v_gene	j_gene	d_gene	abundance
TGTGCCAGCAGTCTTAACCGGGACAGGAGCTTTAGCTACACCTTC	CASSLNRDRSFSYTF	TRBV6-5	TRBJ1-2	TRBD1	.
TGTGCCAGCAGCCGAAGCGGGAGTAGGGCAGATACGCAGTATTTT	CASSRSGSRADTQYF	TRBV5-6	TRBJ2-3	TRBD2	once
TGTGCCAGCAGCTTTACAGGCGGGGTGGGCGAGCAGTACTTC	CASSFTGGVGEQYF	TRBV11-3	TRBJ2-7	.	.
TGTGCCACCAGCAGAGTAGTCCAAGAGACCCAGTACTTC	CATSRVVQETQYF	TRBV15	TRBJ2-5	.	few
TGTGCCAGCAGCATCACTAGCGGGAGTTACGAGCAGTACTTC	CASSITSGSYEQYF	TRBV7-2	TRBJ2-7	TRBD2	.
TGTGCCACCAGTATCGACAGGTCGAGCAATCAGCCCCAGCATTTT	CATSIDRSSNQPQHF	TRBV15	TRBJ1-5	.	.
TGTGCCAGCAGCTTGGGACAGGGTGTTATTTATGGCTACACCTTC	CASSLGQGVIYGYTF	TRBV5-5	TRBJ1-2	TRBD1	.
TGTGCCAGCAGCTTGGGGGTGACAGGGGGTTATGAGCAGTACTTC	CASSLGVTGGYEQYF	TRBV5-6	TRBJ2-7	TRBD1	.
TGTGCCAGCAGGGCGCGGGGCCTAGGTACTGCTTTCTTT	CASRARGLGTAFF	TRBV6-5	TRBJ1-1	.	.
TGTGCCAGCAGTGGACCCCCCCGGACAGGAACAGATACGCAGTATTTT	CASSGPPRTGTDTQYF	TRBV6-1	TRBJ2-3	TRBD1	.
TGTGCCAGCAGCCAAGGGACTACTTTCTATGAGCAGTTCTTC	CASSQGTTFYEQFF	TRBV7-6	TRBJ2-1	TRBD2	.
TGCAGCGTTGGTGAGGGTTATTCGTCAGCTTTCTTT	CSVGEGYSSAFF	TRBV29-1	TRBJ1-1	.	few
TGCGCCAGCAGCCAAGCAGCAGGGGGCGTTTGGGATGAGCAGTTCTTC	CASSQAAGGVWDEQFF	TRBV4-3	TRBJ2-1	TRBD1	.
TGTGCCAGCAGCCCACGGGGATGGACGATAAAATCTAGCTCCTACGAGCAGTACTTC	CASSPRGWTIKSSSYEQYF	TRBV28	TRBJ2-7	.	.
TGTGCCAGCAGTTTATCGGCGGGGACCTACGAGCAGTACTTC	CASSLSAGTYEQYF	TRBV27	TRBJ2-7	.	.
TGTGCCAGCAGCACAATTGGACGACAGGGACCAATAAACTATGGCTACACCTTC	CASSTIGRQGPINYGYTF	TRBV5-8	TRBJ1-2	TRBD1	.
TGTGCCAGCAGCCAAGTCCCGGGAACCGTCACAGATACGCAGTATTTT	CASSQVPGTVTDTQYF	TRBV14	TRBJ2-3	.	.
TGTGCCAGCTCACCAGGATTGAGTCGGGTCGGGGAGCTGTTTTTT	CASSPGLSRVGELFF	TRBV18	TRBJ2-2	.	once
TGTGCCAGCAGTTCACCCGGGACTAGCGGGAGAGACGAGCAGTACTTC	CASSSPGTSGRDEQYF	TRBV6-5	TRBJ2-7	TRBD2	.
TGTGCCAGCAGCTCGCGGGGGACTGGAAACACCATATATTTT	CASSSRGTGNTIYF	TRBV7-9	TRBJ1-3	.	.
TGTGCCAGCAGTTTATTCGGTTCCTACAATGAGCAGTTCTTC	CASSLFGSYNEQFF	TRBV27	TRBJ2-1	.	.
TGTGCCAGTAGAGGAGACAGGCTGCACACTGAAGCTTTCTTT	CASRGDRLHTEAFF	TRBV19	TRBJ1-1	.	.
TGTGCCATCAGTAGGGACAGGGCAGTGCGGGGCTACACCTTC	CAISRDRAVRGYTF	TRBV10-3	TRBJ1-2	TRBD1	.
TGTGCCAGCAGCTTGGAGGCCGGGAGCACTGAAGCTTTCTTT	CASSLEAGSTEAFF	TRBV5-4	TRBJ1-1	.	.
TGTGCCAGCAGCCAAGTCCCGGGTAAAGAGCAGTTCTTC	CASSQVPGKEQFF	TRBV14	TRBJ2-1	.	.
TGTGCCAGCAGCTTAGAATTAATCTCCGACAGGGTGGCCTACAATGAGCAGTTCTTC	CASSLELISDRVAYNEQFF	TRBV11-2	TRBJ2-1	TRBD1	.
TGTGCCAGCAGTATTTCAGGGGCGACGATCTCCTACGAGCAGTACTTC	CASSISGATISYEQYF	TRBV7-2	TRBJ2-7	.	.
TGTGCCAGCAGCCGACAGGGGGCCTGGGGCTACACCTTC	CASSRQGAWGYTF	TRBV5-6	TRBJ1-2	TRBD1	once
TGTGCCTGGGTTAACTTCGTACCAGGCGAGCAGTACTTC	CAWVNFVPGEQYF	TRBV30	TRBJ2-7	.	.
TGTGCCAGCAGCTTTGATGGGGGGGGTGAAAAACTGTTTTTT	CASSFDGGGEKLFF	TRBV9	TRBJ1-4	.	.
TGTGCCAGCAAGGGGGGTAGCGGGCCTTACGAGCAGTACTTC	CASKGGSGPYEQYF	TRBV6-1	TRBJ2-7	.	.
TGTGCCAGCAGTTACAGGGCTGTCGCGCCCTACGAGCAGTACTTC	CASSYRAVAPYEQYF	TRBV2	TRBJ2-7	.	.
TGTGCCAGCAGTATCGCCGGGACAGGGATTGGCGATTCACCCCTCCACTTT	CASSIAGTGIGDSPLHF	TRBV28	TRBJ1-6	TRBD1	.
TGCGCCAGCAGCCAAGATGCGGGGAGGGGAGGTTCACCCCTCCACTTT	CASSQDAGRGGSPLHF	TRBV4-3	TRBJ1-6	.	once
TGCAGCGTGGAACCTTGGACAGGAACTAATGAAAAACTGTTTTTT	CSVEPWTGTNEKLFF	TRBV29-1	TRBJ1-4	TRBD1	.
TGCGCCAGCAGCTTGGAGCGGGCTAACTATGGCTACACCTTC	CASSLERANYGYTF	TRBV5-1	TRBJ1-2	.	once
TGCGCCAGCAGCCGAAGATCGAGTCAGGGGGGAAATAATTCACCCCTCCACTTT	CASSRRSSQGGNNSPLHF	TRBV4-1	TRBJ1-6	TRBD1	.
TGTGCTAGTGGGACCGACAGGTTCACTAATCAGCCCCAGCATTTT	CASGTDRFTNQPQHF	TRBV12-5	TRBJ1-5	.	.
TGTGCCAGCAGCTTCAGGACAGGGAGCAACAATGAGCAGTTCTTC	CASSFRTGSNNEQFF	TRBV5-8	TRBJ2-1	TRBD1	.
TGTGCCAGCAGTTACTCGGGGGCGTCAGGTGCTGAAGCTTTCTTT	CASSYSGASGAEAFF	TRBV6-5	TRBJ1-1	.	.
TGTGCCAGCAGTTCACAGGGGCTCGGGGAGCTGTTTTTT	CASSSQGLGELFF	TRBV6-5	TRBJ2-2	TRBD1	.
TGTGCCAGCAGCTCCCGGCGGGGTGCAGATACGCAGTATTTT	CASSSRRGADTQYF	TRBV13	TRBJ2-3	.	.
TGTGCCAGCAGTTACTCGATAGGGGCGGGGAATTCACCCCTCCACTTT	CASSYSIGAGNSPLHF	TRBV6-5	TRBJ1-6	.	once
TGTGCCATCAGTATAGGACAGGGCAACGATGAGCAGTTCTTC	CAISIGQGNDEQFF	TRBV10-3	TRBJ2-1	TRBD1	.
TGTGCCAGAAGCCTGGTCCTAGCGGGAACCTACGAGCAGTACTTC	CARSLVLAGTYEQYF	TRBV5-3	TRBJ2-7	TRBD2	once
TGTGCCAGCAGCGCACAGGGGAGTACTGAAGCTTTCTTT	CASSAQGSTEAFF	TRBV9	TRBJ1-1	TRBD1	few
TGTGCCAGCAGCTTAGGCAGGGGGAATCAGCCCCAGCATTTT	CASSLGRGNQPQHF	TRBV7-9	TRBJ1-5	TRBD1	.
TGCGCCAGCAGCCAAGATCGCCGGGATGAGCAGTTCTTC	CASSQDRRDEQFF	TRBV4-3	TRBJ2-1	.	medium-sized
TGTGCCAGCAGTTACTCGAAGGGGTTAGAGACCCAGTACTTC	CASSYSKGLETQYF	TRBV6-5	TRBJ2-5	.	.
TGTGCCAGTACCCCGACTAGCGGGAGCCCCCGTGCCCATGAGCAGTTCTTC	CASTPTSGSPRAHEQFF	TRBV19	TRBJ2-1	TRBD2	.
TGTGCCGTAGGGCGGGGCTACAATGAGCAGTTCTTC	CAVGRGYNEQFF	TRBV6-5	TRBJ2-1	.	.
TGCGCCAGCAGCTTGATGCAGGGGGCAGGGTTGTTCTTC	CASSLMQGAGLFF	TRBV5-1	TRBJ2-1	TRBD1	.
TGTGCCAGCAGTCAACTAGCGGGATCTTACAATGAGCAGTTCTTC	CASSQLAGSYNEQFF	TRBV6-5	TRBJ2-1	TRBD2	once
TGTGCCAGCAGCTTAGGAGGGGCCTATGGCTACACCTTC	CASSLGGAYGYTF	TRBV5-6	TRBJ1-2	.	.
TGTGCCAGCAGCCCCCCCGGGGTGTCCAATCAGCCCCAGCATTTT	CASSPPGVSNQPQHF	TRBV5-5	TRBJ1-5	.	.
TGCGCCAGCAGCCCCGGGTCCGTGTGGGGCTACACCTTC	CASSPGSVWGYTF	TRBV5-1	TRBJ1-2	.	.
TGTGCCAGCAGTTACCCGGGACTAGCGGGGGGGGTTAAGCAGTTCTTC	CASSYPGLAGGVKQFF	TRBV6-6	TRBJ2-1	TRBD2	.